Sequencing of this TCR beta chain was carried out in a study of radiotherapy plus CTLA-4 blockade in lung cancer. Study-level information: For less than 20% of patients, objective responses occurred, and approximately 31% had disease control.

The method was immunoSEQ multiplex PCR; TCRdb's version includes in-frame clones alone and lacks a portion of them. Among 80,000 to 95,000 clones listed, roughly four fifths were seen once. V trimming: 2 bases; J trimming: 9 bases; junction bases outside the gene matches: 2. The CDR3 covers 14 residues. CDR1 is LNHDA and CDR2 is SQIVND in the germline V gene (reference sequence). This TCR was sampled from a human donor with non-small cell lung cancer that progressed on radiotherapy plus ipilimumab. The gene calls are TRBV19 and TRBJ2-1; 12 bases match TRBD2. The sample in question was peripheral blood, obtained from a patient treated with radiotherapy plus ipilimumab. The CDR3 region has the DNA TGTGCCAGTAGTATACTAGCGGGAGGGGGTGAGCAGTTCTTC. Translation gives CASSILAGGGEQFF. The variable domain in full, with the rest retrieved from reference TRBV19 and TRBJ2-1, is DGGITQSPKYLFRKEGQNVTLSCEQNLNHDAMYWYRQDPGQGLRLIYYSQIVNDFQKGDIAEGYSVSREKKESFPLTVTSAQKNPTAFYLCASSILAGGGEQFFGPGTRLTVL.